These T cell receptor beta chains were read from a single sample in a study of human T cells and chemical hapten exposure. Via MiXCR, TCRdb re-called the RACE reads, giving one row per CDR3 protein. Among 150,000 to 200,000 distinct CDR3 sequences listed, around 30% were seen once. The sample in question was whole blood, obtained in connection with sensitization to the hapten diphenylcyclopropenone (DPC). All receptors derive from a woman aged 25 to 45 with alopecia areata. Some clones in this sample may be carry-over from other donors' samples. CDR3s include the opening cysteine and the closing phenylalanine or tryptophan. A D gene is named only where the DNA matches it firmly. Size is omitted from some rows. Given values are once, few, many or a class for expanded clones.

J gene | CDR3 length | V gene | D gene | clone size | CDR3 DNA | CDR3 protein
TRBJ1-4 | 15 | TRBV14 | . | . | TGTGCCAGCAGCCAACAGGACGGGAAGTTTGAAAAACTGTTTTTT | CASSQQDGKFEKLFF
TRBJ1-3 | 17 | TRBV6-5 | . | . | TGTGCCAGCAGTTACTACGCATCAGGGGTGGGGGGAAACACCATATATTTT | CASSYYASGVGGNTIYF
TRBJ1-4 | 14 | TRBV29-1 | TRBD1 | . | TGCAGCGTTTGGAGGACAGGGGAAAATGAAAAACTGTTTTTT | CSVWRTGENEKLFF
TRBJ1-1 | 15 | TRBV28 | TRBD1 | . | TGTGCCAGCACCTCCCTGACAGGGGGCCACACTGAAGCTTTCTTT | CASTSLTGGHTEAFF
TRBJ1-2 | 15 | TRBV19 | . | . | TGTGCCAGTAGTATAGCAGGGAAGTGGGACTATGGCTACACCTTC | CASSIAGKWDYGYTF
TRBJ2-3 | 11 | TRBV20-1 | . | . | TGCAGTGCTCCGGGTGGACATACGCAGTATTTT | CSAPGGHTQYF
TRBJ2-6 | 16 | TRBV20-1 | . | few | TGCAGTGCTAGCGGTATTGACTCCTCCTGGGCCAACGTCCTGACTTTC | CSASGIDSSWANVLTF
TRBJ1-2 | 14 | TRBV11-2 | . | few | TGTGCCAGCAGCCCTTTGGGCGGACTCTATGGCTACACCTTC | CASSPLGGLYGYTF
TRBJ1-1 | 14 | TRBV3-2 | . | . | TGTGCCAGCAGCCAAGGAGGTGGACGGCAGGAAGCTTTCTTT | CASSQGGGRQEAFF
TRBJ2-3 | 12 | TRBV29-1 | TRBD2 | few | TGCAGCGGAAGACTAGCGGGAGATACGCAGTATTTT | CSGRLAGDTQYF
TRBJ1-1 | 11 | TRBV29-1 | . | few | TGCAGCTTATGGGAGGGCACTGAAGCTTTCTTT | CSLWEGTEAFF
TRBJ2-3 | 15 | TRBV7-2 | TRBD2 | few | TGTGCCAGCAGCGGACTAGCGCCGAGCACAGATACGCAGTATTTT | CASSGLAPSTDTQYF
TRBJ1-2 | 12 | TRBV29-1 | TRBD1 | few | TGCAGCGTTCGACAGGGGACCTATGGCTACACCTTC | CSVRQGTYGYTF
TRBJ2-3 | 16 | TRBV18 | . | . | TGTGCCAGCTCACCAGTCTTATTAGAGGGGGCAGATACGCAGTATTTT | CASSPVLLEGADTQYF
TRBJ2-3 | 16 | TRBV28 | . | few | TGTGCCAGCAGTTTACGGTCGGCTAGACTCACAGATACGCAGTATTTT | CASSLRSARLTDTQYF
TRBJ2-7 | 16 | TRBV7-2 | TRBD2 | few | TGTGCCAGCAGCCCCCACCTAGCGGGGGGGACAAGCGAGCAGTACTTC | CASSPHLAGGTSEQYF
TRBJ2-1 | 15 | TRBV2 | TRBD2 | . | TGTGCCAGCAGGCCTAGCGGGCAGAAATACAATGAGCAGTTCTTC | CASRPSGQKYNEQFF